The 31 T cell receptor beta chains below come from one sample, sequenced in a study of response to subunit inactivated influenza vaccine. A single record per CDR3 protein comes from TCRdb applying MiXCR to the RT-PCR reads. The table lists 710,000 or so distinct CDR3 sequences, about a sixth of them singletons. The source was PBMCs from blood, collected 11 to 12 days after vaccination. These receptors were collected from a man aged 50-60 years who received an inactivated influenza vaccine.

CDR3 bases: TGTGCCACCGGCACTAGCGGCTACAATGAGCAGTTCTTC. Translating gives CATGTSGYNEQFF. The rearrangement joins TRBV24-1 to TRBJ2-1, with 8 bases fitting TRBD2. Germline-derived CDR1 and CDR2 are KGHDR and SFDVKD. The trim removed 9 bases at V and 3 bases at J, leaving 3 bases unmatched. The CDR3 covers 13 residues.

This clonotype showed up many times. The rearrangement uses TRBV12-3 or TRBV12-4 and TRBJ1-1, with D possibly being TRBD1 (5 bases). V gave up 7 bases and J gave up 6 bases, with 18 bases separating them. The CDR3 contains 14 residues. The CDR3 spells CASTLGPQVAEAFF. The CDR3 coding sequence is TGTGCCAGCACCTTGGGACCGCAAGTCGCTGAAGCTTTCTTT.

The CDR3 DNA follows: TGTGCCATCAGTGAGTGGGGGGGGCGCGCAGATACGCAGTATTTT. This sequence encodes CAISEWGGRADTQYF. The rearrangement links TRBV10-3 to TRBJ2-3; weak D call: TRBD2 (7 bases). From germline, CDR1 is ENHRY and CDR2 SYGVKD. The V and J ends lost 1 base and 4 bases respectively, with 12 bases between them. The CDR3 is 15 amino acids.

The rearrangement links TRBV4-3 to TRBJ2-2, with D unresolved. This CDR3 is built from 16 residues. CDR1 and CDR2 (germline): LGHNA, YSLEER. The V end lost 1 base, the J end lost 0 bases, and 9 bases lay between the germline ends. CDR3 in DNA: TGCGCCAGCAGCCAAGGAACAGAGTCGAACACCGGGGAGCTGTTTTTT. Encoded protein: CASSQGTESNTGELFF.

In its sample, this clonotype was seen a few times. The V call is TRBV4-3, the J call TRBJ2-7; 7 bases map to TRBD1. Germline V gene lookup returns CDR1 LGHNA and CDR2 YSLEER. CDR3 length: 15 amino acids. V lost 0 bases, J lost 5 bases, and 7 bases stayed unmatched. The CDR3 is CASSQDMGQNNEQYF. DNA for the CDR3: TGCGCCAGCAGCCAAGATATGGGACAGAACAACGAGCAGTACTTC.

This clonotype has more than one count but fewer than ten. CDR3 nucleotide sequence: TGTGCCATCAGTGAGTCGCGGGGACTAGACTACAATGAGCAGTTCTTC. Encoded protein: CAISESRGLDYNEQFF. The gene calls are TRBV10-3 and TRBJ2-1, with 8 nucleotides matching TRBD2. V trimming: 0 bases; J trimming: 3 bases; junction bases outside the gene matches: 4. Germline loops: CDR1 ENHRY, CDR2 SYGVKD. The CDR3 runs to 16 residues.

This clonotype was observed a few times. The chain recombines TRBV3-1 with TRBJ1-4; no clear D. Trimming removed 0 bases from V and 3 bases from J, with 8 bases in between. Germline V gene data show CDR1 as LGHDT and CDR2 as YNNKEL (reference sequence). The CDR3 is made up of 15 amino acids. The CDR3 protein is CASSQERAANEKLFF. Here the CDR3 DNA reads TGTGCCAGCAGCCAAGAGAGGGCAGCTAATGAAAAACTGTTTTTT.

The chain has TRBV7-6 and TRBJ2-7; no definite D call. Germline V CDR1 and CDR2: SGHVS, FNYEAQ. With 5 bases removed from V and 9 bases from J, the gap between germline ends came to 17 bases. The CDR3 runs to 13 residues. CDR3 nucleotides: TGTGCCAGCAGCCAGCTGGGCCTGAAGGGGCAGTACTTC. Translated: CASSQLGLKGQYF. Full variable domain (rest looked up from reference TRBV7-6 and TRBJ2-7): GAGVSQSPRYKVTKRGQDVALRCDPISGHVSLYWYRQALGQGPEFLTYFNYEAQQDKSGLPNDRFSAERPEGSISTLTIQRTEQRDSAMYRCASSQLGLKGQYFGPGTRLTVT.

The chain is built from TRBV28 and TRBJ2-3; perhaps TRBD2 as D (6 bases). Germline V lookup: CDR1 MDHEN, CDR2 SYDVKM. The CDR3 is made up of 13 amino acids. Trimming pared 6 bases from V and 2 bases from J, leaving 9 bases between. This CDR3 is CASRRDFTDTQYF. The CDR3 DNA follows: TGTGCCAGCAGGCGGGACTTCACAGATACGCAGTATTTT.

V gene TRBV5-1 combines with J gene TRBJ2-3; 16 nucleotides agree with TRBD2. V shed 4 bases, J shed 2 bases, and the junction held 4 bases outside the gene matches. CDR1 and CDR2 (germline): SGHRS, YFSETQ. The CDR3 extends over 17 amino acids. This CDR3 is CASSIGTSGRVTDTQYF. CDR3 DNA: TGCGCCAGCAGCATTGGGACTAGCGGGAGGGTCACAGATACGCAGTATTTT.

Many counts were recorded for this clonotype. This chain links TRBV12-3 or TRBV12-4 with TRBJ1-6, with 7 bases lining up with TRBD1. The CDR3 sequence is 14 residues long. With V trimmed by 5 bases and J by 10 bases, 8 bases remained unmatched. CDR3 sequence (DNA): TGTGCCAGCAGTCCACAGGGACAGCGATCACCCCTCCACTTT. Translation gives CASSPQGQRSPLHF.

This clonotype has a handful of counts. This chain uses TRBV5-6 with TRBJ2-3; possibly TRBD2 for D (6 bases). Germline CDR1 reads SGHDT; CDR2 reads YYEEEE. Trimming pared 2 bases from V and 0 bases from J, leaving 19 bases between. This CDR3 region has 18 residues. The CDR3 sequence: CASSFLIWASASTDTQYF. For the CDR3, the DNA is TGTGCCAGCAGCTTCTTGATTTGGGCTAGCGCGAGCACAGATACGCAGTATTTT.

The chain links TRBV29-1 to TRBJ2-7; possibly TRBD1 for D (5 bases). V was trimmed by 4 bases and J by 3 bases, leaving 10 bases between them. Germline CDR1 SQVTM, CDR2 ANQGSEA. This CDR3 is 12 amino acids long. The CDR3 loop is CSVGQSGYEQYF. The CDR3 DNA sequence: TGCAGCGTTGGACAGTCTGGCTACGAGCAGTACTTC.

This clonotype came up a few times. This rearrangement joins TRBV18 to TRBJ2-1; 8 bases line up with TRBD2. V shed 3 bases and J 8 bases; nucleotides not matched to a gene: 6. The CDR3 runs to 14 residues. In germline, CDR1 is KGHSH, CDR2 LQKENI. CDR3 sequence: CASSPGRGGHEQFF. CDR3 bases: TGTGCCAGCTCACCCGGGAGGGGAGGGCATGAGCAGTTCTTC.

This clonotype was counted between two and nine times. This sequence joins TRBV10-3 and TRBJ2-2; no clear D gene. This CDR3 is 13 amino acids long. Germline-derived CDR1 and CDR2 are ENHRY and SYGVKD. V lost 3 bases and J lost 1, with 3 bases in between. The CDR3: CAISDKNTGELFF. CDR3 DNA: TGTGCCATCAGTGACAAGAACACCGGGGAGCTGTTTTTT.

This clonotype was seen more than once but under ten times. The chain joins TRBV2 to TRBJ2-4; unclear D gene. CDR1 and CDR2 (germline): SNHLY, FYNNEI. The CDR3 covers 14 residues. Trimming took 3 bases from V and 0 from J, leaving 6 bases between them. The CDR3 protein is CASSDVLAKNIQYF. As DNA, the CDR3 is TGTGCCAGCAGTGATGTGTTAGCCAAAAACATTCAGTACTTC.

This clonotype was seen only a few times. The J gene is TRBJ2-1, the V gene TRBV3-1, with 11 bases fitting TRBD2. The CDR3 totals 19 residues. Germline V lookup: CDR1 LGHDT, CDR2 YNNKEL (reference sequence). V lost 7 bases and J lost 9; bases outside the gene matches: 23. CDR3 sequence (DNA): TGTGCCAGCAACGAACCGGGACAGGGTAGCGGGAGGGCCCTCCTTGAGCAGTTCTTC. This encodes CASNEPGQGSGRALLEQFF.

The J gene is TRBJ2-1, the V gene TRBV5-1; D is possibly TRBD2 (6 bases). Germline CDR1 reads SGHRS; CDR2 reads YFSETQ. This CDR3 has 14 residues. V gave up 4 bases and J gave up 9 bases, with 17 bases separating them. CDR3 sequence: CASSPGTAQLEQFF. The CDR3 DNA reads TGCGCCAGCAGCCCCGGGACTGCGCAGCTTGAGCAGTTCTTC. Together with reference TRBV5-1 and TRBJ2-1, the CDR3 gives the full variable domain: KAGVTQTPRYLIKTRGQQVTLSCSPISGHRSVSWYQQTPGQGLQFLFEYFSETQRNKGNFPGRFSGRQFSNSRSEMNVSTLELGDSALYLCASSPGTAQLEQFFGPGTRLTVL.

There are a few counts of this clonotype. The rearrangement links TRBV9 to TRBJ2-2, with TRBD2 identical over 12 bases. Germline CDR1 reads SGDLS; CDR2 reads YYNGEE. The CDR3 extends over 18 amino acids. The trim removed 4 bases at V and 0 bases at J, leaving 7 bases unmatched. CDR3 nucleotides: TGTGCCAGCAGCCTTCCGACTAGCGGGAGAACGAACACCGGGGAGCTGTTTTTT. This codes for CASSLPTSGRTNTGELFF. Drawing the rest from reference TRBV9 and TRBJ2-2, the complete variable domain is DSGVTQTPKHLITATGQRVTLRCSPRSGDLSVYWYQQSLDQGLQFLIQYYNGEERAKGNILERFSAQQFPDLHSELNLSSLELGDSALYFCASSLPTSGRTNTGELFFGEGSRLTVL.

This clonotype was counted a few times. The rearrangement uses TRBV20-1 and TRBJ2-1, with TRBD2 identical over 11 bases. CDR1 DFQATT and CDR2 SNEGSKA come from the germline V gene (reference sequence). The CDR3 is 16 residues long. The V and J ends lost 2 bases and 7 bases, in that order; junction bases with no gene match: 10. The CDR3 region has the DNA TGCAGTGCTAGATCCGGGACTAGCGGTATGGCTAATGAGCAGTTCTTC. Protein: CSARSGTSGMANEQFF.

This clonotype came up many times. The chain combines TRBV11-2 with TRBJ1-1; possibly TRBD1 for D (5 bases). This CDR3 has 15 amino acids. Trimming cost V 1 base and J 8 bases, with 17 bases left between them. Germline CDR1 is SGHAT and CDR2 is FQNNGV. CDR3 residues: CASSLVQGGGVEAFF. The CDR3 DNA is TGTGCCAGCAGCTTAGTGCAGGGTGGGGGTGTCGAAGCTTTCTTT.

The chain couples TRBV3-1 to TRBJ1-6; D unresolved. This CDR3 contains 14 residues. Germline V gene data show CDR1 as LGHDT and CDR2 as YNNKEL (reference sequence). With 7 bases removed from V and 3 bases from J, the gap between germline ends came to 10 bases. CDR3 amino acids: CASTGSDYNSPLHF. DNA of the CDR3: TGTGCCAGCACCGGATCCGACTATAATTCACCCCTCCACTTT.

V and J are TRBV12-5 and TRBJ2-2; unclear D gene. V shed 1 base and J shed 4 bases, with 10 bases lying between them. The germline CDR1 and CDR2 sequences are LGHNT and FRNRAP. The length of the CDR3 is 15 residues. The CDR3 nucleotides are TGTGCTAGTGGTTTGGCCCCAACCGCCACCGGGGAGCTGTTTTTT. It is translated as CASGLAPTATGELFF.

This chain links TRBV28 with TRBJ1-5, with D hard to call. Germline CDR1 is MDHEN and CDR2 is SYDVKM. This CDR3 contains 16 residues. Deletions cut 6 bases from V and 3 bases from J, with 18 bases between. CDR3 sequence reads: CASRERGKGINQPQHF. In DNA form, the CDR3 reads TGTGCCAGCAGGGAGAGAGGGAAGGGAATCAATCAGCCCCAGCATTTT.

V is TRBV28 and J is TRBJ2-7; D is unresolved. This CDR3 spans 14 amino acids. The ends were cut back, 7 bases at V and 3 bases at J, with 16 bases in the middle. Per germline, CDR1 MDHEN and CDR2 SYDVKM. CDR3: CASKPPTGGYEQYF. The CDR3 region has the DNA TGTGCCAGCAAGCCCCCTACGGGCGGCTACGAGCAGTACTTC. The full variable domain, completed using reference TRBV28 and TRBJ2-7, is DVKVTQSSRYLVKRTGEKVFLECVQDMDHENMFWYRQDPGLGLRLIYFSYDVKMKEKGDIPEGYSVSREKKERFSLILESASTNQTSMYLCASKPPTGGYEQYFGPGTRLTVT.

The table lists this clonotype with a few counts. The J gene is TRBJ2-1, the V gene TRBV6-5, with D possibly being TRBD1 (5 bases). Trimming pared 0 bases from V and 1 base from J, leaving 10 bases between. The CDR3 contains 16 residues. Germline assignment: CDR1 MNHEY and CDR2 SVGAGI. The CDR3 here is CASSYSNRRSYNEQFF. The CDR3 DNA follows: TGTGCCAGCAGTTACTCGAACAGGAGATCCTACAATGAGCAGTTCTTC.

A few counts support this clonotype. The rearrangement uses TRBV16 and TRBJ1-5; D unresolved. V was pared by 3 bases and J by 2 bases, with 5 bases between. The CDR3 is made up of 13 amino acids. Germline V CDR1 and CDR2: KGHSY, FQNENV. CDR3 sequence reads: CASSQSGNQPQHF. The CDR3 DNA sequence: TGTGCCAGCAGCCAGAGTGGCAATCAGCCCCAGCATTTT.

The genes are TRBV6-1 and TRBJ2-7; either TRBD1 or TRBD2 may fit D (5 bases each). Trimming took 5 bases from V and 3 from J, leaving 14 bases between them. CDR3 length: 14 residues. CDR1 is MNHNS and CDR2 is SASEGT in the germline V gene. CDR3 bases: TGTGCCAGCAGTAGGGACGGGCCTCACTACGAGCAGTACTTC. Translated: CASSRDGPHYEQYF.

The J gene is TRBJ1-1, the V gene TRBV4-1; D might be TRBD1 (5 bases). With 0 bases removed from V and 0 bases from J, the gap between germline ends came to 11 bases. Germline V gene lookup returns CDR1 MGHRA and CDR2 YSYEKL. There are 16 residues in the CDR3. CDR3 in DNA: TGCGCCAGCAGCCAAGAGTCAGGGCCAATGAACACTGAAGCTTTCTTT. It codes for CASSQESGPMNTEAFF.

This clonotype came up a few times. The chain links TRBV29-1 to TRBJ2-2; the D gene is possibly TRBD1 (6 bases). V lost 5 bases and J 0 bases, leaving 16 bases between the germline ends. Per germline, CDR1 SQVTM and CDR2 ANQGSEA. There are 16 residues in the CDR3. The CDR3 protein is CSVLYRDSTNTGELFF. The CDR3 DNA reads TGCAGCGTTTTGTACAGGGATAGCACGAACACCGGGGAGCTGTTTTTT.

A few counts support this clonotype. The V gene is TRBV12-3 or TRBV12-4, the J gene TRBJ2-7, with 7 bases identical to TRBD1. This CDR3 has 15 residues. V trimming: 1 base; J trimming: 6 bases; junction bases outside the gene matches: 9. CDR3 nucleotides: TGTGCCAGCAGTTTAGACGGCGCAACAGGGGTCGAGCAGTACTTC. Translated: CASSLDGATGVEQYF.